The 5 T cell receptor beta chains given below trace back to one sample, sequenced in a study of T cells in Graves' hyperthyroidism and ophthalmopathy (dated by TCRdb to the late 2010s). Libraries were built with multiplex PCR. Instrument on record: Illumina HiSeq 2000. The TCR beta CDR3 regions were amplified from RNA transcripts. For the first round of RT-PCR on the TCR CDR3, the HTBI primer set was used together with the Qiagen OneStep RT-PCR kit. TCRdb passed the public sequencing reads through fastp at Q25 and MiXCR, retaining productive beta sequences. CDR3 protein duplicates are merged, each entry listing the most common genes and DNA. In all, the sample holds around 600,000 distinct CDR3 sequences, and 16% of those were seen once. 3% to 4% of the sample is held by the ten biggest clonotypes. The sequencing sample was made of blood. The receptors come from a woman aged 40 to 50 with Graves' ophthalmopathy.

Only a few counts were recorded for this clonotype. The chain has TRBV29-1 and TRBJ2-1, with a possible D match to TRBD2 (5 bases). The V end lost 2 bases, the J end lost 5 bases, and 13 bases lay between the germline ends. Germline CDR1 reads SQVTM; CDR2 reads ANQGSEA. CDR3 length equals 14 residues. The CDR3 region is CSVELLAPHNEQFF. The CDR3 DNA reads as TGCAGCGTTGAACTTCTAGCCCCCCACAATGAGCAGTTCTTC.

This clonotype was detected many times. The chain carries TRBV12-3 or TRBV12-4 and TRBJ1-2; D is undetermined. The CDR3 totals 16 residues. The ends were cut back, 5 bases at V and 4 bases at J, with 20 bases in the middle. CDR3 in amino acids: CASSPASRHSLYGYTF. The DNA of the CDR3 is TGTGCCAGCAGTCCTGCTTCAAGACACTCTCTCTATGGCTACACCTTC.

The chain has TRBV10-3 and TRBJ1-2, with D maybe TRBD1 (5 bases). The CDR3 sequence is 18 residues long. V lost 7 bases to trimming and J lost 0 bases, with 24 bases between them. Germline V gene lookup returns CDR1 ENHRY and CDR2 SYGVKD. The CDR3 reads CAITRDPSISSANYGYTF. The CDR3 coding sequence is TGTGCCATCACTAGGGACCCGAGTATATCCTCTGCTAACTATGGCTACACCTTC.

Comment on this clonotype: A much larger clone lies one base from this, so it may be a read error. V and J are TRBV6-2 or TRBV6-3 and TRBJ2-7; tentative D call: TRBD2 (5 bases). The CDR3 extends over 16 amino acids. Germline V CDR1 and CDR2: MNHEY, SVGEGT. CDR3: CASSSRKDSYSYELYF. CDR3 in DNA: TGTGCCAGCAGTTCCAGGAAGGACTCCTACTCCTACGAGCTGTACTTC.

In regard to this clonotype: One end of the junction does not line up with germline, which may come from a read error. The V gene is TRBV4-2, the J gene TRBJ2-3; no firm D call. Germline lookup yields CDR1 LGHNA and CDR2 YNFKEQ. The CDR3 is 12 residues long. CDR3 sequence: CASSQGTDMQYF. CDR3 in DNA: TGTGCCAGCAGCCAAGGCACGGATATGCAGTATTTT.